This paragraph covers one T cell receptor (beta chain) sequence. Its antigen is not identified. The V and J ends lost 8 bases and 0 bases respectively, with 14 bases between them. This CDR3 has 14 amino acids. Random-hexamer reverse transcription was applied to roughly 0.45 to 1 ug RNA. MiXCR, run by TCRdb on the immunoSEQ multiplex PCR reads, gives a single entry per CDR3 protein. The sample has some 110,000 distinct CDR3 sequences; nearly 96% are singletons. This specimen comes from a study of CD8 T cells in Susac syndrome. The study, taken as a whole, reports: CD4+ T cell repertoires in Susac syndrome lacked clonal expansion.

The sequenced sample was CD4+ T cells from PBMCs. The TCR originated in a human donor with Susac syndrome. The chain couples TRBV23-1 to TRBJ2-7; TRBD2 might be the D (5 bases). TRBV23-1 is an ORF for which the function is uncertain. This CDR3 is CASSRESGSYEQYF. CDR3 nucleotide sequence: TGCGCCAGCTCACGGGAATCAGGCTCCTACGAGCAGTACTTC.